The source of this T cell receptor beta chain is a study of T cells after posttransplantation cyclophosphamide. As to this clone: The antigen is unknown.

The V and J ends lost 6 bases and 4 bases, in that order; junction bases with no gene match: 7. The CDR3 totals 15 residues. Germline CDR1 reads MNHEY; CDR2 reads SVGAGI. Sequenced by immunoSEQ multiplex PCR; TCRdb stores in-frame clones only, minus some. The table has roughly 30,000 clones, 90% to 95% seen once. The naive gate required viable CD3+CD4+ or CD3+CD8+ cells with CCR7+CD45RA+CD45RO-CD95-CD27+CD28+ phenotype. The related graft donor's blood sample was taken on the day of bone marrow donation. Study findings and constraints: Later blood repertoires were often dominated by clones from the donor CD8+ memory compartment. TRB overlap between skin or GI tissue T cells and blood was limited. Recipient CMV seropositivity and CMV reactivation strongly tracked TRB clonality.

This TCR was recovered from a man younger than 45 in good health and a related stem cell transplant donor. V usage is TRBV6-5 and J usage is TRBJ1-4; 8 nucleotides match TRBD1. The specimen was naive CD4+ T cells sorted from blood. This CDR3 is CASRGTGGGNEKLFF. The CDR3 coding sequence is TGTGCCAGCAGGGGCACAGGGGGGGGTAATGAAAAACTGTTTTTT.